These T cell receptor beta chains were read from a single sample in a study of blood T cell repertoires in COVID-19. This table comes from immunoSEQ multiplex PCR, and its TCRdb copy is limited to in-frame clones, with some not included. The sample shows fewer than 400,000 clones, around nine tenths of them seen only once. The sample consisted of PBMCs or T cells enriched from blood (not recorded which). All receptors come from a man aged 25 to 40 who had recovered from COVID-19. Both conserved end residues are trimmed from each CDR3.

j_call v_call cdr3_aa
TRBJ2-3 TRBV13 ASSSSTDTQY
TRBJ1-1 TRBV19 ASSIGRGMTEAF
TRBJ2-3 TRBV9 ASSPGGSGTDTQY
TRBJ2-3 TRBV29-1 SAQSFGGYTQY
TRBJ1-2 TRBV18 ASSSGTGDYGYT
TRBJ2-5 TRBV7-9 ASSSGLAGLLQETQY
TRBJ1-2 TRBV2 ASSERGQTFYGYT
TRBJ2-2 TRBV6-5 ASRNRDRGTGELF
TRBJ1-4 TRBV7-9 ASSPRGWNEKLF
TRBJ2-5 TRBV2 ASRDNGAETQY